This T cell receptor beta chain came from a study of T cell repertoires in cytomegalovirus infection. Study-wide results and caveats: Ex vivo, HLA-C-restricted CMV-specific TCR beta clonotypes prevailed over the rest of the response.

At least ten counts were recorded for this clonotype. Its matching antigen is unknown. V was trimmed by 1 base and J by 4 bases, leaving 7 bases between them. Looked up from germline, CDR1 is SEHNR and CDR2 is FQNEAQ (reference sequence). The CDR3 sequence is 13 residues long. TCRdb analysed the reads with MiXCR anew, one entry per CDR3 protein. This sample has 65,000 to 95,000 distinct CDR3 sequences, with 3.7% found just once. The sequence derives from a human donor in good health (CMV status not recorded). Some clones in this sample may be carry-over from other donors' samples. The V and J genes are TRBV7-9 and TRBJ1-2; no firm D call. The sequenced material came from PBMCs. Here the CDR3 reads CASSLDYSYGYTF. The CDR3, as DNA: TGTGCCAGCAGCTTAGATTATTCCTATGGCTACACCTTC. Based on the CDR3 plus reference TRBV7-9 and TRBJ1-2, the full variable domain is DTGVSQNPRHKITKRGQNVTFRCDPISEHNRLYWYRQTLGQGPEFLTYFQNEAQLEKSRLLSDRFSAERPKGSFSTLEIQRTEQGDSAMYLCASSLDYSYGYTFGSGTRLTVV.